A selection of T cell receptor beta chains follows, all from one sample in a study of OX40 agonist ivuxolimab in advanced cancers. The table came from immunoSEQ multiplex PCR; TCRdb's copy has only in-frame clones and leaves some out. The sample records tens of thousands of clones, more than 80% being singletons. The sequencing used CD4+ or CD8+ T cells sorted from blood, collected in a trial of the OX40 agonist ivuxolimab. The receptors stem from an adult with an advanced solid tumor such as melanoma, head and neck, liver or kidney cancer. Each CDR3 is given with its conserved first and last residue.

j_call	v_call	cdr3_aa
TRBJ1-4	TRBV13	CASSLAAGEKLFF
TRBJ2-5	TRBV7-3	CASSLGLAGAETQYF
TRBJ2-1	TRBV15	CATSTYPDNEQFF
TRBJ2-2	TRBV30	CAWATGTGELFF
TRBJ1-6	TRBV4-2	CASSHLSSPLHF
TRBJ2-7	TRBV9	CASSERGSGFDEQYF
TRBJ2-5	TRBV18	CASSPQFQETQYF
TRBJ2-2	TRBV6-5	CASSYSISSSPGELFF
TRBJ1-2	TRBV4-1	CASSRGTASNYGYTF
TRBJ2-7	TRBV7-8	CASRGLAEPLEQYF
TRBJ2-7	TRBV27	CASSIQSPEEQYF
TRBJ2-7	TRBV6-1	CASSEYLGGEQYF
TRBJ2-1	TRBV7-2	CASSLPEGGAFVQFF
TRBJ1-2	TRBV10-3	CAISVGGGYTF
TRBJ2-5	TRBV25-1	CAHSGNQETQYF
TRBJ2-5	TRBV5-6	CASSLAETQYF
TRBJ2-7	TRBV14	CASSQGDNSYEQYF
TRBJ1-2	TRBV7-9	CASSPSWDSTNYGYTF
TRBJ2-3	TRBV11-1	CASSGPRDPLGTDTQYF
TRBJ2-7	TRBV19	CASSQTSGMSEQYF
TRBJ1-3	TRBV4-1	CASSQTESSGNTIYF
TRBJ1-1	TRBV10-1	CASSEFGGERDAFF
TRBJ2-1	TRBV6-5	CASSSGTLEQFF
TRBJ1-1	TRBV27	CASSLYDRFSEAFF
TRBJ1-1	TRBV4-2	CASRPGTENTEAFF
TRBJ1-1	TRBV19	CASSIGSLNTEAFF
TRBJ1-5	TRBV19	CASSSRGNQPQHF
TRBJ2-7	TRBV7-3	CASSPGQGPYEQYF
TRBJ2-1	TRBV27	CASRLQGWNEQFF
TRBJ1-1	TRBV30	CAWSWGTANTEAFF
TRBJ2-5	TRBV5-1	CASSLDRGETQYF
TRBJ1-2	TRBV27	CASGGAGSWYGYTF
TRBJ2-1	TRBV6-4	CASSQEEYNEQFF
TRBJ2-7	TRBV5-5	CASSWTGAYEQYF
TRBJ2-7	TRBV7-9	CASSLAQGAGYEQYF
TRBJ1-2	TRBV19	CASTIGGPSSYGYTF
TRBJ1-2	TRBV27	CASSFSTDYTGRYGYTF
TRBJ2-2	TRBV14	CASSLLNRDTELFF
TRBJ2-5	TRBV6-6	CASSFGETQYF
TRBJ1-2	TRBV13	CASSSGFGQVEDRYTF
TRBJ2-7	TRBV7-6	CASSLSGTGGSNEQYF